Listed below are T cell receptor beta chains from one sample, sequenced in a study of blood T cell repertoires in COVID-19. Some clones are missing from TCRdb's copy, which holds only in-frame ones; the method was immunoSEQ multiplex PCR. This table has 250,000 to 350,000 clones, approximately 90% appearing once. The sequencing sample was made of PBMCs or T cells enriched from blood (not recorded which). These receptors were taken from a woman in her late teens or twenties who had recovered from COVID-19. Both conserved end residues are part of each CDR3. Fields, in order: CDR3 length, J gene, V gene, D gene, clone size, CDR3 DNA, CDR3 protein. D genes are given only for firm matches. Clone size appears in some rows only: once, few, many, or a class for an expanded clone.

>12|TRBJ1-1|TRBV30|-|-
TGTGCCTGGAGTGTACGAGGGAGTGAAGCTTTCTTT
CAWSVRGSEAFF
>19|TRBJ2-1|TRBV5-5|TRBD2|-
TGTGCCAGCAGCTTTATAGCGGGAGGGCCTTTTGGGGGATACAATGAGCAGTTCTTC
CASSFIAGGPFGGYNEQFF
>19|TRBJ2-2|TRBV21-1|-|-
TGTGCCAGCAGCAAATTTGGCCTTCACGGGAGCGTATTGGGAGAGGAGCTGTTTTTT
CASSKFGLHGSVLGEELFF
>14|TRBJ2-5|TRBV5-4|-|-
TGTGCCAGCAGCATACAGGGTACCCAAGAGACCCAGTACTTC
CASSIQGTQETQYF
>12|TRBJ1-2|TRBV2|-|-
TGTGCCAGTCAGAGGGTGTTGCGGAGCTACACCTTC
CASQRVLRSYTF
>15|TRBJ2-1|TRBV7-3|TRBD1|-
TGTGCCAGCAGCCGACAGGGGCCCCCCTACAATGAGCAGTTCTTC
CASSRQGPPYNEQFF
>13|TRBJ1-5|TRBV2|-|-
TGTGCCAGCTCCGGACAGCCCGCCGGGCCCCAGCATTTT
CASSGQPAGPQHF
>16|TRBJ2-1|TRBV12-5|TRBD1|-
TGTGCTAGTGGTTTCAATCCGGGACAGGTTTTGGAGGAGCAGTTCTTC
CASGFNPGQVLEEQFF
>14|TRBJ1-3|TRBV19|-|few
TGTGCCAGTACCATAGTGAGCTCTGGAAACACCATATATTTT
CASTIVSSGNTIYF
>13|TRBJ1-2|TRBV29-1|TRBD1|once
TGCAGCGTTGAGAGACAGGGGGCCTATGGCTACACCTTC
CSVERQGAYGYTF
>16|TRBJ2-7|TRBV15|-|-
TGTGCCACCAGCAGAGGGGAGGAGACTCTCTCCTACGAGCAGTACTTC
CATSRGEETLSYEQYF
>14|TRBJ2-7|TRBV7-7|TRBD1|-
TGTGCCAGCAGCGTAGACAGGGGGCCCTACGAGCAGTACTTC
CASSVDRGPYEQYF
>13|TRBJ1-1|TRBV3-1/TRBV3-2|-|-
TGTGCCAGCAGCCAGGGGGCGAACACTGAAGCTTTCTTT
CASSQGANTEAFF
>11|TRBJ2-7|TRBV20-1|TRBD2|-
TGCAGTGCTCCTAGCGGGACACAGCAGTACTTC
CSAPSGTQQYF
>15|TRBJ2-7|TRBV27|TRBD2|-
TGTGCCAGCAGTGGGGGACCGGGACTAGGGGGCGAGCAGTACTTC
CASSGGPGLGGEQYF
>18|TRBJ2-3|TRBV7-6|TRBD2|-
TGTGCCAGCAGTTACAATAGCGGGAGGGCCACTGGCACAGATACGCAGTATTTT
CASSYNSGRATGTDTQYF
>13|TRBJ1-1|TRBV7-9|-|-
TGTGCCAGCAGCGCCCAGGGGCCCACTGAAGCTTTCTTT
CASSAQGPTEAFF
>12|TRBJ2-7|TRBV29-1|TRBD1|-
TGCAGCGCCCTCCGGGACAGGGGGCCCCAGTACTTC
CSALRDRGPQYF
>16|TRBJ1-4|TRBV7-2|TRBD1|-
TGTGCCAGCAGCTTCGCGACAGGGGGGTATGGTGAAAAACTGTTTTTT
CASSFATGGYGEKLFF
>17|TRBJ2-1|TRBV10-2|TRBD2|-
TGCGCCAGCAGTAGAACTAGCGGGAGGGTAGATGGGGGTGAGCAGTTCTTC
CASSRTSGRVDGGEQFF
>13|TRBJ1-2|TRBV10-3|-|-
TGTGCCATCAGTGAAGGGGGAGTCTATGGCTACACCTTC
CAISEGGVYGYTF
>14|TRBJ2-5|TRBV20-1|TRBD2|-
TGCAGTGCTAGTGCCGGGGGGGCCCAAGAGACCCAGTACTTC
CSASAGGAQETQYF
>17|TRBJ2-7|TRBV6-6|-|once
TGTGCCAGCAGTCGTCGATTTGGGGCCGCCGGGTCCTACGAGCAGTACTTC
CASSRRFGAAGSYEQYF
>15|TRBJ1-2|TRBV7-6|-|-
TGTGCCAGCAGCTTAGCCGGACGGGAAAACTATGGCTACACCTTC
CASSLAGRENYGYTF
>15|TRBJ1-4|TRBV14|-|-
TGTGCCAGCAGCCAAGGAACGGTCGCAGGTGAAAAACTGTTTTTT
CASSQGTVAGEKLFF
>14|TRBJ1-2|TRBV27|-|-
TGTGCCAGCAGTTTAGCGGGGGCCGCCGATGGCTACACCTTC
CASSLAGAADGYTF
>15|TRBJ1-5|TRBV2|-|-
TGTGCCAGCAGTAGAGGCGGGGACAGCAATCAGCCCCAGCATTTT
CASSRGGDSNQPQHF
>15|TRBJ2-3|TRBV10-3|-|-
TGTGCCATTAGTCTCGAACAGGGAAGGGCTAGTACGCAGTATTTT
CAISLEQGRASTQYF
>13|TRBJ2-1|TRBV12-3/TRBV12-4|-|-
TGTGCCAGCAGTTTTGGCACCTACAATGAGCAGTTCTTC
CASSFGTYNEQFF
>15|TRBJ1-2|TRBV4-1|TRBD1|-
TGCGCCAGCAGCCCTCCGGACAGGGAAGACTATGGCTACACCTTC
CASSPPDREDYGYTF
>18|TRBJ2-7|TRBV7-6|-|-
TGTGCCAGCAGCTTAGGGGAGTGGGGACGCTTAAAGCGGGTCGAGCAGTACTTC
CASSLGEWGRLKRVEQYF
>13|TRBJ2-7|TRBV2|TRBD1|many
TGTGCCAGCAGTGTGGGACAGGGGTACGAGCAGTACTTC
CASSVGQGYEQYF
>13|TRBJ1-1|TRBV30|TRBD1|once
TGTGCCTGGAGCGGCAGGGGGCGGACTGAAGCTTTCTTT
CAWSGRGRTEAFF
>14|TRBJ2-7|TRBV19|-|-
TGTGCCAGTAGCCTATACGGGGGTCCCTACGAGCAGTACTTC
CASSLYGGPYEQYF
>14|TRBJ2-5|TRBV2|-|many
TGTGCCAGCAACGGACCGGGGGGCAGAGAGACCCAGTACTTC
CASNGPGGRETQYF
>16|TRBJ2-1|TRBV5-5|TRBD1|-
TGTGCCAGCAGCTCGTTGACGGGACAGAGTTACAATGAGCAGTTCTTC
CASSSLTGQSYNEQFF
>14|TRBJ2-7|TRBV5-4|TRBD2|-
TGTGCCAGCAGCCCTGCGGGGGGCTCCTACGAGCAGTACTTC
CASSPAGGSYEQYF
>14|TRBJ2-7|TRBV5-1|-|-
TGCGCCAGCAGCTTGGAGCGACAGAGCTACGAGCAGTACTTC
CASSLERQSYEQYF
>16|TRBJ2-7|TRBV5-1|TRBD2|once
TGCGCCAGCAGCTTGGCTGGGCGGGAGGCCCTCTACGAGCAGTACTTC
CASSLAGREALYEQYF
>15|TRBJ2-2|TRBV6-5|TRBD2|-
TGTGCCAGCAACCAAGGACTAGCGGGAACCGGGGAGCTGTTTTTT
CASNQGLAGTGELFF
>14|TRBJ1-6|TRBV7-9|-|-
TGTGCCAGCAGCATGGACGGAGGTAATTCACCCCTCCACTTT
CASSMDGGNSPLHF
>13|TRBJ1-4|TRBV3-1/TRBV3-2|-|few
TGTGCCAGCAGCCAGACAGCAAATGAAAAACTGTTTTTT
CASSQTANEKLFF
>14|TRBJ1-1|TRBV10-1|-|-
TGCGCCAGCAGTGAGTCATCGGGGAACCCTGAAGCTTTCTTT
CASSESSGNPEAFF
>13|TRBJ1-1|TRBV29-1|TRBD1|-
TGCAGCGTAACCGGGACAGTGAACACTGAAGCTTTCTTT
CSVTGTVNTEAFF
>16|TRBJ2-5|TRBV4-2|TRBD2|once
TGTGCCAGCAGCCAAGAGCTAGCGGGGGGTGGGGAGACCCAGTACTTC
CASSQELAGGGETQYF
>13|TRBJ2-7|TRBV3-1/TRBV3-2|-|-
TGTGCCAGCAGCCGACAGGAGACCTACGAGCAGTACTTC
CASSRQETYEQYF
>16|TRBJ2-7|TRBV5-4|TRBD2|few
TGTGCCAGCAGCTCTGGAGGACTAGCGGGAGGCCAGGAGCAGTACTTC
CASSSGGLAGGQEQYF
>12|TRBJ1-2|TRBV28|TRBD1|-
TGTGCCAGCAGTTTCCTCTGGGGGGACAGTCGATTC
CASSFLWGDSRF
>16|TRBJ2-7|TRBV4-2|-|-
TGTGCCAGCAGCCAAGAGGAGGGCTTCGGCTCCTACGAGCAGTACTTC
CASSQEEGFGSYEQYF
>14|TRBJ1-2|TRBV5-4|TRBD1|-
TGTGCCAGCAGCTTAGCGGGACAGGGGGGTGGCTACACCTTC
CASSLAGQGGGYTF
>16|TRBJ1-2|TRBV5-1|TRBD1|-
TGCGCCAGCAGCCCCTCGGGAGGACAGGGGGCTTTTGGCTACACCTTC
CASSPSGGQGAFGYTF
>15|TRBJ1-2|TRBV5-1|-|-
TGCGCCAGCAGCTTGCACAGATTTACGGGGTATGGCTACACCTTC
CASSLHRFTGYGYTF
>14|TRBJ1-6|TRBV30|-|-
TGTGCCTGGAGCCTACAGTCTCTCAATTCACCCCTCCACTTT
CAWSLQSLNSPLHF
>14|TRBJ2-7|TRBV5-1|-|-
TGCGCCAGCAGCCTGCTTGGCGGGCCCTACGAGCAGTACTTC
CASSLLGGPYEQYF
>14|TRBJ1-1|TRBV19|-|-
TGTGCCAGTAGTATAGCAGCGGTGAACACTGAAGCTTTCTTT
CASSIAAVNTEAFF
>14|TRBJ2-1|TRBV6-1|TRBD2|-
TGTGCCAGCAGTGACGTAGCGGGAGAGAATGAGCAGTTCTTC
CASSDVAGENEQFF
>13|TRBJ1-2|TRBV12-3/TRBV12-4|-|-
TGTGCCAGCAGTTCCGGCTCTAGGTATGGCTACACCTTC
CASSSGSRYGYTF
>15|TRBJ2-3|TRBV3-1/TRBV3-2|TRBD2|-
TGTGCCAGCAGCCAAGATTCTAGCGGGGGGCCTACGCAGTATTTT
CASSQDSSGGPTQYF
>18|TRBJ1-3|TRBV9|TRBD1|-
TGTGCCAGCAGCCTCCTGCCCAACAGGGGAGTCTCTGGAAACACCATATATTTT
CASSLLPNRGVSGNTIYF